This T cell receptor beta chain is drawn from a study of a mutant IDH1 vaccine in newly diagnosed glioma. Looking at the study overall: Receipt of radiotherapy, temozolomide, or both preceded the study, and most received both.

The table came from immunoSEQ multiplex PCR; TCRdb's copy has only in-frame clones and leaves some out. Found here are some 48,000 clones, 65% to 85% of them singletons; the top ten hold 5.5% to 8.5%. General study results and limits: Pseudoprogression appeared independent of alterations in top peripheral clonotypes.

Documented time point: week 35, safety follow-up. Vaccine doses each comprised 300 ug of mutant IDH1 20-mer peptide, with topical imiquimod. CDR3 length: 13 residues. Germline lookup yields CDR1 SQVTM and CDR2 ANQGSEA. Losses at the gene ends were 3 bases for V and 5 bases for J; bases not matched to a gene: 5. Worth noting for this clone: Antigen: not known.

The J gene is TRBJ2-5, the V gene TRBV29-1, with 8 bases identical to TRBD2. The receptor comes from a middle-aged man with glioma. Sequenced material: PBMCs, taken from a glioma patient whose treatment included an IDH1 peptide vaccine. The CDR3 DNA sequence: TGCAGCGTTGATGCGGGAGGAGGGGAGACCCAGTACTTC. This gives the protein CSVDAGGGETQYF.